This is a list of T cell receptor beta chains from one sample in a study of T cells in Graves' hyperthyroidism and ophthalmopathy. TCRdb reprocessed the multiplex PCR reads with MiXCR, giving one entry per CDR3 protein. This table holds about 740,000 distinct CDR3 sequences, around 15% found once. Material for sequencing was blood. Receptors originate from a woman aged 18-29 years with Graves' hyperthyroidism. Both conserved end residues are part of each CDR3. The D gene is left open where the match is weak. Expanded clones are given a class, and other clones once, few, many or no size at all.

NA TRBJ2-5 many TRBV19 CASSTVWYQETQYF TGTGCCAGTAGTACGGTTTGGTACCAAGAGACCCAGTACTTC
NA TRBJ2-5 NA TRBV25-1 CASSEYSGPEGTQYF TGTGCCAGCAGTGAATATAGTGGCCCGGAAGGGACCCAGTACTTC
TRBD2 TRBJ2-1 many TRBV20-1 CSANPLKPGLAGGPGYNEQFF TGCAGTGCTAACCCCCTTAAGCCAGGGCTAGCGGGAGGGCCGGGATACAATGAGCAGTTCTTC
TRBD1 TRBJ2-1 many TRBV28 CASSFGTAHYNEQFF TGTGCCAGCAGTTTCGGGACAGCCCACTACAATGAGCAGTTCTTC
TRBD2 TRBJ2-1 NA TRBV14 CASSHTNSGRDFYNEQFF TGTGCCAGCAGCCATACCAATAGCGGGAGGGATTTCTACAATGAGCAGTTCTTC
TRBD1 TRBJ2-5 many TRBV7-8 CASGGWAGTGGSTQYF TGTGCCAGCGGGGGGTGGGCCGGGACAGGCGGATCGACCCAGTACTTC
TRBD2 TRBJ2-1 many TRBV11-2 CASSLGLESQFF TGTGCCAGCAGCTTGGGACTAGAGTCGCAGTTCTTC
TRBD1 TRBJ2-6 once TRBV7-9 CASSTGTADRFSGANVLTF TGTGCCAGCAGCACTGGGACAGCCGATAGATTCTCTGGGGCCAACGTCCTGACTTTC
TRBD2 TRBJ2-3 NA TRBV7-3 CASSPTSGSNTDTQYF TGTGCCAGCAGCCCAACTAGCGGGAGCAACACAGATACGCAGTATTTT
TRBD2 TRBJ2-3 many TRBV2 CASSEGPLSLAWGTDTQYF TGTGCCAGCAGTGAAGGTCCACTATCACTAGCGTGGGGCACAGATACGCAGTATTTT
TRBD1 TRBJ1-6 few TRBV14 CASSQDKGTVNSPLHF TGTGCCAGCAGCCAAGATAAAGGGACAGTTAATTCACCCCTCCACTTT
NA TRBJ1-2 few TRBV6-2/TRBV6-3 CASKVPTDHYGYTF TGTGCCAGCAAAGTTCCCACGGACCACTATGGCTACACCTTC
TRBD2 TRBJ2-2 NA TRBV5-6 CASSLAGLAGTGELFF TGTGCCAGCAGCTTGGCGGGACTAGCGGGTACCGGGGAGCTGTTTTTT
NA TRBJ1-1 NA TRBV19 CASSIVSQAFF TGTGCCAGTAGTATAGTCAGCCAAGCTTTCTTT
NA TRBJ2-5 many TRBV20-1 CSARVGGRRGRETQYF TGCAGTGCTAGAGTGGGCGGCCGGAGGGGGCGAGAGACCCAGTACTTC
NA TRBJ1-1 many TRBV7-2 CASSFSVLGTEAFF TGTGCCAGCAGCTTCTCGGTGTTGGGAACTGAAGCTTTCTTT
TRBD2 TRBJ2-1 NA TRBV2 CASSSVAGPRYNEQFF TGTGCCAGCAGTTCGGTAGCGGGACCACGGTACAATGAGCAGTTCTTC
NA TRBJ2-7 few TRBV18 CASSPPQGTDYEQYF TGTGCCAGCTCACCACCGCAGGGTACCGACTACGAGCAGTACTTC
NA TRBJ2-2 many TRBV5-1 CASSGWQGPNTGELFF TGCGCCAGCAGCGGGTGGCAGGGACCGAACACCGGGGAGCTGTTTTTT
NA TRBJ2-5 many TRBV4-1 CASSQESYGRETQYF TGCGCCAGCAGCCAAGAATCCTATGGGCGGGAGACCCAGTACTTC
TRBD1 TRBJ2-3 many TRBV18 CASSPPGQATDTQYF TGTGCCAGCTCACCACCGGGACAGGCGACAGATACGCAGTATTTT
NA TRBJ1-5 once TRBV14 CASNQGRAGPQHF TGTGCCAGCAACCAAGGGCGTGCCGGGCCCCAGCATTTT
TRBD2 TRBJ2-1 many TRBV28 CASSSPGSGIFNEQFF TGTGCCAGCAGTTCCCCGGGTAGCGGGATTTTCAATGAGCAGTTCTTC
NA TRBJ2-1 many TRBV7-9 CASSRTAILRLGLSNEQFF TGTGCCAGCAGCCGAACGGCTATCCTCAGGCTTGGACTCTCCAATGAGCAGTTCTTC
NA TRBJ1-1 many TRBV2 CASSEGKRWSTEAFF TGTGCCAGCAGTGAAGGGAAGCGATGGAGCACTGAAGCTTTCTTT
TRBD1 TRBJ2-7 NA TRBV2 CASSEAQGTGGLYEQYF TGTGCCAGCAGTGAAGCGCAGGGGACAGGGGGGCTCTACGAGCAGTACTTC
TRBD2 TRBJ2-1 many TRBV20-1 CSARDRLAGEHEQFF TGCAGTGCTAGAGACCGTTTAGCGGGAGAGCATGAGCAGTTCTTC
NA TRBJ1-1 few TRBV10-3 CATLDRLEAEAFF TGTGCCACCCTAGACAGGTTGGAAGCTGAAGCTTTCTTT